Described below is a single TCR beta chain sequence and its context. Multiplex PCR relied on 32 V and 13 J primers to amplify TCR beta CDR3. TCRdb recomputed calls from the multiplex PCR reads with MiXCR, one row per CDR3 protein. Among approximately 31,000 distinct CDR3 sequences listed, less than 35% were seen once. This specimen belongs to a study of immune heterogeneity within non-small cell lung tumors. Germline CDR1 reads LNHDA; CDR2 reads SQIVND (reference sequence). With 2 bases removed from V and 5 bases from J, the gap between germline ends came to 9 bases. There are 13 residues in the CDR3. Genomic DNA extracted from bulk tumor tissue served as template. A total of roughly 600 ng was used per sample. Each primary tumor yielded several biopsies, collected far apart from one another at surgery. Samples came from untreated patients having curative surgery for newly diagnosed non-small cell lung cancer.

The J gene is TRBJ2-5, the V gene TRBV19, with D possibly being TRBD1 (6 bases). The sequence came from a man aged 40-49 years with non-small cell lung cancer. Sequencing input: lung tumor tissue. DNA for the CDR3: TGTGCCAGTAGTATACAGGGGCGGGAGACCCAGTACTTC. This encodes CASSIQGRETQYF.